This T cell receptor beta chain was found in a study of blood T cell repertoires in COVID-19. Study at large: The United States, Italy and Spain were the sources of the acute and convalescent COVID-19 samples. From T cells, B-cell-depleted T cells, or PBMCs came the material, which was cDNA or gDNA.

This table comes from immunoSEQ multiplex PCR, and its TCRdb copy is limited to in-frame clones, with some not included. The data contain under 150,000 clones, 75% to 90% of them seen just once; the ten biggest clones take up under 2.5%. This CDR3 region has 15 residues. Germline CDR1 and CDR2: MNHEY and SVGAGI. V lost 6 bases to trimming and J lost 3 bases; unmatched junction nucleotides: 10. The study drew participants aged roughly 18 to 89 years from 24 US areas. Sequenced sample: PBMCs or T cells enriched from blood (not recorded which). This clonotype was sampled from a woman between 50 and 59 years old who had recovered from COVID-19. The chain links TRBV6-5 to TRBJ1-1; TRBD1 matches 7 bases. Here the CDR3 DNA reads TGTGCCAGCAGAGCGAGGGGGCATAGGGACACTGAAGCTTTCTTT. As protein: CASRARGHRDTEAFF.